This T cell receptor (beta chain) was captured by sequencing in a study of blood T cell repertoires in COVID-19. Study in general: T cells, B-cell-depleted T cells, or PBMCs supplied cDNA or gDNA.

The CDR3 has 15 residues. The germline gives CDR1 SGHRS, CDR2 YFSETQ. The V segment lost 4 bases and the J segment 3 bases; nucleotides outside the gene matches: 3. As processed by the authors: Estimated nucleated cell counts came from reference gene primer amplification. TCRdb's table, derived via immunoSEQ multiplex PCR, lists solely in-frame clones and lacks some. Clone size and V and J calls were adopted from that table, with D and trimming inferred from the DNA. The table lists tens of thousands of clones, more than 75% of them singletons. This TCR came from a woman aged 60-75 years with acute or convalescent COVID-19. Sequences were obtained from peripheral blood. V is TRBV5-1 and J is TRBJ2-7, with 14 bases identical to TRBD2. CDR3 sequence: CASSLGLAGDYEQYF. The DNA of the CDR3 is TGCGCCAGCAGCCTGGGACTAGCGGGGGACTACGAGCAGTACTTC.